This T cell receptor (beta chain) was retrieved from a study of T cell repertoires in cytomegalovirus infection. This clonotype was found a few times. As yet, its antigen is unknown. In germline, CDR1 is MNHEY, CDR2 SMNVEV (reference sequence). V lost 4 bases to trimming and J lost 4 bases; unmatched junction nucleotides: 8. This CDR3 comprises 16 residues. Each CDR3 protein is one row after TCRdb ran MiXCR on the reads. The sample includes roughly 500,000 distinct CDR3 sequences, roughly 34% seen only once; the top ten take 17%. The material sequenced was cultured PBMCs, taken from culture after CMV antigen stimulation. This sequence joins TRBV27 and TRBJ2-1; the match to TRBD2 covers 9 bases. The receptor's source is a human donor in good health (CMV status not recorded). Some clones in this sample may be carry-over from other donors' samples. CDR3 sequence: CASSSPRREGYNEQFF. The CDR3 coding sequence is TGTGCCAGCAGTTCCCCGAGGCGGGAGGGTTACAATGAGCAGTTCTTC.